This TCR beta chain derives from a study of post-analysis software for immune sequencing data. Study context: Some patients lacked subtype; others had relapsing-remitting, secondary progressive or progressive-relapsing disease. Study-level findings and limits: The F measure placed samples prepared in the same batch into strongly shared clusters. The study found significantly lower normalized Chao1 diversity in multiple sclerosis patients than in controls. With TRBV5-6, TRBV5-1 and TRBV20-1 included, about five TRBV segments were more frequent in patients than in controls.

Many counts were recorded for this clonotype. What it binds is unknown. V shed 3 bases and J shed 0 bases, with 9 bases lying between them. This CDR3 region has 16 residues. Germline-derived CDR1 and CDR2 are MGHRA and YSYEKL. cDNA libraries of TCR beta carried unique molecular identifiers. Input populations of about 0.85 to 11 million T cells gave rise to approximately 480,000 cDNA molecules. MiXCR, run by TCRdb on the PCR reads, gives a single entry per CDR3 protein. The table includes hundreds of thousands of distinct CDR3 sequences, 36% detected once. The sequenced sample was blood. This clonotype was sampled from a girl aged 5-17 years with multiple sclerosis. The gene calls are TRBV4-1 and TRBJ1-6; TRBD1 is a possible D gene (5 bases). Here the CDR3 reads CASSHPTASYNSPLHF. CDR3 nucleotides: TGCGCCAGCAGCCACCCGACAGCCTCCTATAATTCACCCCTCCACTTT.